The 3 T cell receptor beta chains presented below share a single source sample, sequenced in a study of T cell responses to AZD1222 COVID-19 vaccine. This table comes from immunoSEQ multiplex PCR, and its TCRdb copy is limited to in-frame clones, with some not included. Of around 110,000 clones detected, roughly 87% appear once; the ten largest clones hold 6% to 8%. The material sequenced was peripheral blood, taken on day 0 of AZD1222 vaccination. The receptors originated from an adult in good health.

This chain joins TRBV5-4 and TRBJ1-5, with TRBD1 matching over 12 bases. The CDR3 is 15 residues long. Germline CDR1 and CDR2: SGHNT and YYREEE (reference sequence). V lost 2 bases to trimming and J lost 8 bases; unmatched junction nucleotides: 5. The CDR3, as DNA: TGTGCCAGCAGCTTCTGGGGACAGGGGGCCGAGCCCCAGCATTTT. It encodes CASSFWGQGAEPQHF. Variable domain in full (rest from reference TRBV5-4 and TRBJ1-5): ETGVTQSPTHLIKTRGQQVTLRCSSQSGHNTVSWYQQALGQGPQFIFQYYREEENGRGNFPPRFSGLQFPNYSSELNVNALELDDSALYLCASSFWGQGAEPQHFGDGTRLSIL.

This chain joins TRBV3-1 (or the pseudogene TRBV3-2) and TRBJ2-5, with 9 bases aligning to TRBD1. Germline trimming cut 1 base from V and 2 bases from J; bases unmatched to any gene: 5. The germline V gene encodes CDR1 LGHDT and CDR2 YNNKEL (reference sequence). CDR3 length: 16 amino acids. CDR3 sequence reads: CASSQGTGAPQETQYF. For the CDR3, the DNA is TGTGCCAGCAGCCAAGGGACAGGGGCGCCTCAAGAGACCCAGTACTTC.

V usage is TRBV28 and J usage is TRBJ1-1, with D perhaps matching TRBD1 (5 bases). Germline V gene data show CDR1 as MDHEN and CDR2 as SYDVKM. The germline V and J ends were trimmed by 1 base and 5 bases, with 17 bases remaining between them. CDR3 size: 16 residues. CDR3 nucleotides: TGTGCCAGCAGTTTATTGGAAGTCAGGGAAAAAACTGAAGCTTTCTTT. The encoded protein is CASSLLEVREKTEAFF.